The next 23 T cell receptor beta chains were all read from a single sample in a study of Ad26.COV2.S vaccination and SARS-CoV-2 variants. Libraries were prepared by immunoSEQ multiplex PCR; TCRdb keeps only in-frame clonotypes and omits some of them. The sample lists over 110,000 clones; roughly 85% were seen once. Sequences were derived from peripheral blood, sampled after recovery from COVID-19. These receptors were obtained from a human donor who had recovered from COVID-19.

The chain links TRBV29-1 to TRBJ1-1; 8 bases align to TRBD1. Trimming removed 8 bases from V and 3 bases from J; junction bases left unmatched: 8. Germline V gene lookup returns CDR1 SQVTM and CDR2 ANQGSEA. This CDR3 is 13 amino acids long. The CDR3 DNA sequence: TGCAGCTTATCCCCGACAGGGGACACTGAAGCTTTCTTT. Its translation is CSLSPTGDTEAFF.

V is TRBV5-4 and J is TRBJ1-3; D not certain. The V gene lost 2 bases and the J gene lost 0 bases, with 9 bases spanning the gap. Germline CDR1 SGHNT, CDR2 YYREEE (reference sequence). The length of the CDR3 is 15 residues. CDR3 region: CASSFHPASGNTIYF. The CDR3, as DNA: TGTGCCAGCAGCTTCCATCCTGCCTCTGGAAACACCATATATTTT.

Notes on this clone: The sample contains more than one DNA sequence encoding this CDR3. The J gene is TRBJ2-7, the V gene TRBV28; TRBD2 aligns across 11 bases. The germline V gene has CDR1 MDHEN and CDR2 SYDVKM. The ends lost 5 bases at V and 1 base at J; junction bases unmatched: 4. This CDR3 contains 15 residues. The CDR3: CASSQASGGSYEQYF. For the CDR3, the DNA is TGTGCCAGCAGTCAGGCTAGCGGGGGGTCCTACGAGCAGTACTTC. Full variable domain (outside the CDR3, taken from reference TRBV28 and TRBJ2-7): DVKVTQSSRYLVKRTGEKVFLECVQDMDHENMFWYRQDPGLGLRLIYFSYDVKMKEKGDIPEGYSVSREKKERFSLILESASTNQTSMYLCASSQASGGSYEQYFGPGTRLTVT.

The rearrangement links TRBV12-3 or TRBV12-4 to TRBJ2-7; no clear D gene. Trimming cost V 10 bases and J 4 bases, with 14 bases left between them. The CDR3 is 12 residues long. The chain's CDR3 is CATSGPKYEQYF. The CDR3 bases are TGTGCCACCTCAGGCCCCAAATACGAGCAGTACTTC.

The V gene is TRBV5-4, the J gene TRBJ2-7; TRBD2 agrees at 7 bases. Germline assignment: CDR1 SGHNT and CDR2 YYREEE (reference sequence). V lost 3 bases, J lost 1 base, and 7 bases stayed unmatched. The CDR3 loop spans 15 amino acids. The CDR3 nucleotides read TGTGCCAGCAGCTCAAAGGGACTATCTTCCTACGAGCAGTACTTC. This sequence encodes CASSSKGLSSYEQYF.

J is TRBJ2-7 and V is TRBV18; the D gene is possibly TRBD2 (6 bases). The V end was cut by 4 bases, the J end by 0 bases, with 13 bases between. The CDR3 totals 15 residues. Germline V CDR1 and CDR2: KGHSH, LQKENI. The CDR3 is CASSLRSGGSYEQYF. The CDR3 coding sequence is TGTGCCAGCTCACTTCGGTCCGGGGGCTCCTACGAGCAGTACTTC.

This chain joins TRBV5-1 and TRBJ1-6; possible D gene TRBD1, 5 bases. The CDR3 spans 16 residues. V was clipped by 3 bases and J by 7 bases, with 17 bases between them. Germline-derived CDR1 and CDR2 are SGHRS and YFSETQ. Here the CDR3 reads CASSWGDRGGNSPLHF. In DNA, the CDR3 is TGCGCCAGCAGCTGGGGGGACCGGGGTGGAAATTCACCCCTCCACTTT.

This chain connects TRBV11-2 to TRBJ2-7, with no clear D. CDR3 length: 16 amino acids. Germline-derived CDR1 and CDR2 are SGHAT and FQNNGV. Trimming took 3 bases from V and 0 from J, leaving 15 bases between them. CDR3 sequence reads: CASSFMGFRASYEQYF. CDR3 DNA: TGTGCCAGCAGCTTTATGGGATTTCGAGCCTCCTACGAGCAGTACTTC.

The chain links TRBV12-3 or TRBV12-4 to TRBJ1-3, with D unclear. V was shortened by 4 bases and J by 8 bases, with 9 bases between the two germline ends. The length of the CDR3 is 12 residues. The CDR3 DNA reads TGTGCCAGCAGTTACCCCTTTGACACCATATATTTT. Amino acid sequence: CASSYPFDTIYF.

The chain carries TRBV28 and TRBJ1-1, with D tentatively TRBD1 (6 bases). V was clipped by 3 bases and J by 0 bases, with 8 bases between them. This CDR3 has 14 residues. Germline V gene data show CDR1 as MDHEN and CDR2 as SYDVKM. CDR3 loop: CASSLPGVNTEAFF. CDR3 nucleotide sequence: TGTGCCAGCAGTTTGCCAGGGGTGAACACTGAAGCTTTCTTT.

CDR3 nucleotides: TGTGCCAGCAGCTTGGGGGACCGGACAGTCTCTGGGGCCAACGTCCTGACTTTC. As protein: CASSLGDRTVSGANVLTF. The V call is TRBV11-3, the J call TRBJ2-6; the D gene is possibly TRBD1 (6 bases). This CDR3 has 18 amino acids. Per germline, CDR1 SGHNT and CDR2 YENEEA. V shed 3 bases and J shed 0 bases, with 15 bases lying between them.

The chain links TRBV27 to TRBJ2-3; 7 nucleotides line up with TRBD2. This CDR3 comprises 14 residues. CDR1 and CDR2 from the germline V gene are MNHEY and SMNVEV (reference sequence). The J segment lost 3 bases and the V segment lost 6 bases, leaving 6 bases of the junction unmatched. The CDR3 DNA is TGTGCCAGCAGGAGAGCGGGGTTAACAGATACGCAGTATTTT. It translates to CASRRAGLTDTQYF.

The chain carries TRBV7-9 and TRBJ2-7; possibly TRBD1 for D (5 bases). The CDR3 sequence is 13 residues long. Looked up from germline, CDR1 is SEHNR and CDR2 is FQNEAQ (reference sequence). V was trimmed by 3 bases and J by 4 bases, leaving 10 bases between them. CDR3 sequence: CASSFQGRYEQYF. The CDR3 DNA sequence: TGTGCCAGCAGCTTTCAGGGTAGATACGAGCAGTACTTC.

The CDR3 DNA follows: TGTGCCAGCAGCGACGGGAGAGATACGCAGTATTTT. Protein: CASSDGRDTQYF. V usage is TRBV7-9 and J usage is TRBJ2-3; TRBD2 might be the D (6 bases). V lost 5 bases to trimming and J lost 5 bases, with 8 bases between them. Looked up from germline, CDR1 is SEHNR and CDR2 is FQNEAQ (reference sequence). The CDR3 runs 12 residues.

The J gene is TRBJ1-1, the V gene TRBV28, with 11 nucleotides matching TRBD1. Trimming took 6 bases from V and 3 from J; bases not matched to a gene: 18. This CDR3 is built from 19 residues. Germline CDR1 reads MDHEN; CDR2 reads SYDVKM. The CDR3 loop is CASSRALGQGGGVDTEAFF. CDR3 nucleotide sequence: TGTGCCAGCAGCCGAGCCCTGGGACAGGGGGGGGGTGTGGACACTGAAGCTTTCTTT.

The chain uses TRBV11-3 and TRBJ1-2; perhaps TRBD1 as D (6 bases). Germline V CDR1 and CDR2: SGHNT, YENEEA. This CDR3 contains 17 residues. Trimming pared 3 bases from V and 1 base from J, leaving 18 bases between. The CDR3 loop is CASSLAAGHKLNYGYTF. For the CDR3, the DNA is TGTGCCAGCAGCTTGGCCGCGGGACACAAGCTTAACTATGGCTACACCTTC.

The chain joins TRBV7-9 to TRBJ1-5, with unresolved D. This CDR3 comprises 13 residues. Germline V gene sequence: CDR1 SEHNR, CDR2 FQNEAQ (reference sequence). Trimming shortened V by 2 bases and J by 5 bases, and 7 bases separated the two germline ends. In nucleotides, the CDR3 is TGTGCCAGCAGCTTACCGGGCGATCAGCCCCAGCATTTT. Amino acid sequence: CASSLPGDQPQHF.

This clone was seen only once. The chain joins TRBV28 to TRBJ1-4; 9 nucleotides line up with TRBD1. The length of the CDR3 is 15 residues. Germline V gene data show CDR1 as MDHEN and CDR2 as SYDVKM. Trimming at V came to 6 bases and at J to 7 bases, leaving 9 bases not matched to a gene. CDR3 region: CASREAGTGIEKLFF. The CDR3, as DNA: TGTGCCAGCAGGGAAGCCGGGACAGGGATTGAAAAACTGTTTTTT. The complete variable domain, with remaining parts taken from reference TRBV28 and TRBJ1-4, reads DVKVTQSSRYLVKRTGEKVFLECVQDMDHENMFWYRQDPGLGLRLIYFSYDVKMKEKGDIPEGYSVSREKKERFSLILESASTNQTSMYLCASREAGTGIEKLFFGSGTQLSVL.

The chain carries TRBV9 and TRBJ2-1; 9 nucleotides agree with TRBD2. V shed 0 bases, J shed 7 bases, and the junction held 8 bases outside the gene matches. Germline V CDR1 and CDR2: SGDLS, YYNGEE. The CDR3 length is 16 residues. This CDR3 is CASSVAFSGGQNEQFF. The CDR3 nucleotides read TGTGCCAGCAGCGTAGCTTTTAGCGGGGGTCAGAATGAGCAGTTCTTC.

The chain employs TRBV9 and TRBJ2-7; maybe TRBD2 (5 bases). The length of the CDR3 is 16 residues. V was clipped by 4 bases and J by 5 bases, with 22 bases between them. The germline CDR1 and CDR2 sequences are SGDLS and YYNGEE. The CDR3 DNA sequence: TGTGCCAGCAGCCCCCAAAGGGCAGGTGGAGGTCACGAGCAGTACTTC. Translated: CASSPQRAGGGHEQYF.

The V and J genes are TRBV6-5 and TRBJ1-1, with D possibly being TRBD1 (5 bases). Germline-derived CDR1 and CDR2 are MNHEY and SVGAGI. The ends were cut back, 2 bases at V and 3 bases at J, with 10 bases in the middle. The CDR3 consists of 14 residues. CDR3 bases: TGTGCCAGCAGTTACCGGGGGGGGGACACTGAAGCTTTCTTT. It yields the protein CASSYRGGDTEAFF.

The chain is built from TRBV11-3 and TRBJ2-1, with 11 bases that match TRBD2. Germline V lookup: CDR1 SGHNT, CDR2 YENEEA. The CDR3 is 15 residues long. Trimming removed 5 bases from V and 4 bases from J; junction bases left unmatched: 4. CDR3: CASSTGTSGYNEQFF. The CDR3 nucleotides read TGTGCCAGCAGCACTGGGACTAGCGGTTACAATGAGCAGTTCTTC.

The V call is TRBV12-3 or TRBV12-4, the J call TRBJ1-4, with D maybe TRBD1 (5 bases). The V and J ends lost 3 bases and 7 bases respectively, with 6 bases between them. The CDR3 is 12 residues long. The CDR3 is CASSLGGEKLFF. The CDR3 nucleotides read TGTGCCAGCAGTTTGGGGGGTGAAAAACTGTTTTTT.